In its sample, the clone carrying this TCR beta chain was seen many times. Its matching antigen is unknown. Germline CDR1 reads SGHRS; CDR2 reads YFSETQ. The CDR3 extends over 13 amino acids. V was clipped by 4 bases and J by 3 bases; unmatched bases: 0. Molecular barcoded adaptors covering alpha/delta and beta/gamma chains were used on 400 to 450 ng RNA. TCRdb re-analysed the reads in MiXCR, keeping a single row per CDR3 protein. The sample records more than 35,000 distinct CDR3 sequences, less than 15% being singletons. The sample belongs to a study of read filtering for tumor transcriptome and immune sequencing. For the study at large: Patients were approximately 18 male and some 13 female, mean age approximately 60 years, range about 47 to 85. Whole-transcriptome libraries were prepared after DNase treatment.

General study results and limits: Approximately 77% of IR-seq clonotypes had a single read, yet these held about 3.5% of reads. IR-seq and RNA-seq agreed better without single-read clonotypes.

This TCR derives from a donor aged 40 or older with multiple myeloma. The specimen was a population of CD138-negative cells sorted from bone marrow. The gene calls are TRBV5-1 and TRBJ2-1, with 8 bases matching TRBD2. The CDR3 here is CASSSGGYNEQFF. CDR3 DNA sequence: TGCGCCAGCAGCAGCGGGGGCTACAATGAGCAGTTCTTC.